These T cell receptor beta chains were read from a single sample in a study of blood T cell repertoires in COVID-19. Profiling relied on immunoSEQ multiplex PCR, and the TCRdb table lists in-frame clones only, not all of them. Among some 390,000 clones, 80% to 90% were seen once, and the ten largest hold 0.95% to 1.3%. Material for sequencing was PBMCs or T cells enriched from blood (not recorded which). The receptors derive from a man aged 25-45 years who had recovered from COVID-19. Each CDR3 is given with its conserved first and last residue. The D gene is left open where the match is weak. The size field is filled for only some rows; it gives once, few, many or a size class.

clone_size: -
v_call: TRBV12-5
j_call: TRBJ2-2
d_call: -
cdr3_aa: CASGGTNTGELFF
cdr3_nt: TGTGCTAGTGGGGGGACAAACACCGGGGAGCTGTTTTTT

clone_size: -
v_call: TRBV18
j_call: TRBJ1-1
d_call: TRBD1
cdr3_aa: CASSPAAGGYTEAFF
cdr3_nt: TGTGCCAGCTCACCAGCGGCAGGGGGATACACTGAAGCTTTCTTT

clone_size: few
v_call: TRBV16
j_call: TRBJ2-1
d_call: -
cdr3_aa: CASSQFRGEQFF
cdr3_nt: TGTGCCAGCAGCCAATTCCGAGGAGAGCAGTTCTTC

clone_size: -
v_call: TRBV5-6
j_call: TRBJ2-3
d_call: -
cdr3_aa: CASSRSTYQATQYF
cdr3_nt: TGTGCCAGCAGCCGAAGTACATACCAGGCTACGCAGTATTTT

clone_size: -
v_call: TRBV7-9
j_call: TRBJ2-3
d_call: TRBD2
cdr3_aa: CASIQREVTDTQYF
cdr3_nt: TGTGCCAGCATTCAGCGGGAGGTAACAGATACGCAGTATTTT

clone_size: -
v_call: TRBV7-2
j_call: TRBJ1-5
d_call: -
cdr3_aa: CASSLATGSVDQPQHF
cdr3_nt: TGTGCCAGCAGCTTAGCCACAGGCTCTGTAGATCAGCCCCAGCATTTT

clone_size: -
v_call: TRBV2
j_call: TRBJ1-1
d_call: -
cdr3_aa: CASSQLSGAFF
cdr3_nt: TGTGCCAGCAGCCAGCTGTCGGGAGCTTTCTTT

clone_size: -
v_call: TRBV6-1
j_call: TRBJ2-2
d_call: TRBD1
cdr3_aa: CASRRTGYGELFF
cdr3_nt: TGTGCCAGCAGGCGGACAGGGTACGGGGAGCTGTTTTTT

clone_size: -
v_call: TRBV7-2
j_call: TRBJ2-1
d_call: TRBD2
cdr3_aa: CASSGGGGRSYNEQFF
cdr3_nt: TGTGCCAGCAGCGGGGGGGGAGGGCGGTCCTACAATGAGCAGTTCTTC

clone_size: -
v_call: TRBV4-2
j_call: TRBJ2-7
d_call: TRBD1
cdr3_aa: CASSQTRDRSYYEQYF
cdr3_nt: TGTGCCAGCAGCCAAACCCGGGACAGGAGTTACTACGAGCAGTACTTC

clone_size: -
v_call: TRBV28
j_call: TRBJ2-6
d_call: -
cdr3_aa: CASRGRSGANVLTF
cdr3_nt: TGTGCCAGCAGGGGGAGGTCTGGGGCCAACGTCCTGACTTTC

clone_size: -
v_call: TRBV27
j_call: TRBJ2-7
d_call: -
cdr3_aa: CASSLVRGFTYEQYF
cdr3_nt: TGTGCCAGCAGTTTAGTTCGGGGTTTTACCTACGAGCAGTACTTC

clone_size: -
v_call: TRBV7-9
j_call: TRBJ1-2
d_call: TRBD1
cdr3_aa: CASSPKDRLGYTF
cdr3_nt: TGTGCCAGCAGCCCGAAGGACAGGTTGGGCTACACCTTC

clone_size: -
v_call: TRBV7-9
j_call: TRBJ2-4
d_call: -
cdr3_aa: CASSQQTIQYF
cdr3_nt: TGTGCCAGCAGCCAACAAACCATTCAGTACTTC

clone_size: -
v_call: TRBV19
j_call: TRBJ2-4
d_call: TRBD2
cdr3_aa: CASSSLTGTSGPENIQYF
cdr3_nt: TGTGCCAGTAGTTCCCTCACCGGGACTAGCGGGCCTGAAAACATTCAGTACTTC

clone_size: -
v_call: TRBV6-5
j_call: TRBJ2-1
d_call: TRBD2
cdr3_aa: CASSLAGAFYNEQFF
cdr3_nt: TGTGCCAGCAGCCTAGCGGGAGCGTTCTACAATGAGCAGTTCTTC

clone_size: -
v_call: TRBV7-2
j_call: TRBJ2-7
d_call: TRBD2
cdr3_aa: CASRGLAGTEQYF
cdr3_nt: TGTGCCAGCAGAGGACTAGCGGGAACCGAGCAGTACTTC

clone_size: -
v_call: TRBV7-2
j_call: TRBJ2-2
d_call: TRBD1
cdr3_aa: CASSSGTAVTGELFF
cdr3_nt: TGTGCCAGCTCCTCCGGGACAGCTGTCACCGGGGAGCTGTTTTTT

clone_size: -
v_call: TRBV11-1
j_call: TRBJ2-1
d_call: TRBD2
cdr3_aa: CASSRTSGSGYNEQFF
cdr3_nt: TGTGCCAGCAGCCGAACTAGCGGGAGTGGGTACAATGAGCAGTTCTTC

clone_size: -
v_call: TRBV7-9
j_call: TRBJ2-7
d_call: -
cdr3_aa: CASSSTIRYEQYF
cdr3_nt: TGTGCCAGCAGCTCTACTATCAGATACGAGCAGTACTTC

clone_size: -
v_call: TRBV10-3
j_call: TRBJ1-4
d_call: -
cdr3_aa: CASSGSLGEKLFF
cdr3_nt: TGTGCCTCGTCGGGTTCACTCGGAGAAAAACTGTTTTTT

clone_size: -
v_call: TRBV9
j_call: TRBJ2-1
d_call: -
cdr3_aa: CASSVATRDEQFF
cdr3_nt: TGTGCCAGCAGCGTAGCGACTAGGGATGAGCAGTTCTTC

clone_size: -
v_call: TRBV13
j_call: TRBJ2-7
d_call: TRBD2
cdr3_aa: CASSLEGGGRSGYEQYF
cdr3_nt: TGTGCCAGCAGCTTAGAGGGGGGCGGGAGGAGCGGCTACGAGCAGTACTTC

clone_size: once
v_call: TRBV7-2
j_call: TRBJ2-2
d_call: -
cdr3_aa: CASSLAGTGELFF
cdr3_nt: TGTGCCAGCAGCTTAGCCGGCACCGGGGAGCTGTTTTTT

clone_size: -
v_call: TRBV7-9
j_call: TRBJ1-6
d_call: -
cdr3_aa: CASSFTGNLINNSPLHF
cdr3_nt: TGTGCCAGCAGCTTCACAGGAAATCTCATTAATAATTCACCCCTCCACTTT